This record looks at one T cell receptor beta chain sequence and its context. Its antigen is currently not known. No per-base quality is available; no much larger clone lies one base away. These data come from a study of cytomegalovirus exposure and HLA in healthy donors (dated by TCRdb to the late 2010s). Background on the whole study: According to a later analysis, the roughly 120 validation repertoires were produced on the same platform as the roughly 720 repertoires of the first cohort. The study was designed to test whether signatures of past pathogen exposure could be identified by cataloging public T cell receptors. Besides the first cohort of roughly 660 subjects, a separate validation cohort made up of some 110 different subjects was used. High-throughput TCR immunosequencing, statistical association of individual TCRs with disease status, and machine learning were combined to predict cytomegalovirus infection status.

Counted from cysteine to phenylalanine, this CDR3 has 12 amino acids. Only the CDR3 part of the read is kept: 36 bases, read in frame from the first base. Trimming at the junction amounts to 1 base on V and 8 bases on J, and the germline ends lie 6 bases apart. The germline V gene supplies CDR1 MNHNS and CDR2 SASEGT. The method was the immunoSEQ multiplex PCR assay. The authors' analysis ran thus. A statistical classification framework was built to diagnose cytomegalovirus status from the catalog of TCR beta chain sequences. Sourced from immuneACCESS, this table was stored by TCRdb with only in-frame sequences that have V and J called. A share of the clones is absent; for the studies checked, an unresolved V gene accounts for under half, and the remainder has no known explanation. D and trimming come from the DNA, and the V and J calls and clone size come from that table. The sample records roughly 150,000 clones, roughly 89% of which are singletons. About a tenth of the sample belongs to the ten largest clones.

Study-wide conclusions, independent of this receptor: All 130 or so repertoires were used to score co-occurrence in the validation cohort in a later analysis, because that analysis had no HLA typing for the cohort. In vitro tests confirmed that a few of the cytomegalovirus-associated TCR beta chains recognize cytomegalovirus antigens. Cytomegalovirus status was reported to be diagnosed by the classifier with high specificity and sensitivity in both the original and validation cohorts. Across donors, most TCR sequences were observed very rarely, whereas some public TCRs were present in many individuals. The study listed 150 to 200 TCR beta chains as associated with cytomegalovirus. Of the cluster scores, about 94% were above 0 in a later analysis, which found that TCRs clustered in the first cohort also tended to co-occur in the 95 to 150 validation repertoires. According to the authors, the approach could potentially be generalized to other disease states and immunological phenotypes.

The donors belonged to the validation cohort of around 110 subjects, which was separate from the approximately 610-subject first cohort. The chain is made from TRBV6-1 and TRBJ1-3; the D gene lacks a confident call. The sequencing sample was made of PBMCs. This clonotype was obtained from a woman under 30 in good health and CMV-seropositive. In nucleotides, the sequence is TGTGCCAGCAGTGAAGTGAGGGACACCATATATTTT. Translated, this gives CASSEVRDTIYF.